A selection of T cell receptor beta chains follows, all from one sample in a study of T cell changes during pregnancy in multiple sclerosis. TCRdb keeps only in-frame clones here, not all; method: immunoSEQ multiplex PCR. This sample has 70,000 to 80,000 clones, with around 90% found just once. The sequencing here drew on CD4+ T cells from peripheral blood mononuclear cells, taken before pregnancy. The receptor source for this set is a female donor with multiple sclerosis, enrolled in a pregnancy study. Each CDR3 is given with its conserved first and last residue.

V gene	J gene	CDR3 protein
TRBV5-4	TRBJ2-3	CASRRELREGTDTQYF
TRBV9	TRBJ2-1	CASSVYGGGYNEQFF
TRBV2	TRBJ1-2	CASRIGTGGGYTF
TRBV18	TRBJ2-5	CASSPLGQGAGETQYF
TRBV2	TRBJ1-5	CASQGSNQPQHF
TRBV19	TRBJ1-2	CASSAPRQGGYGYTF
TRBV19	TRBJ2-2	CASSIVGRAPGELFF
TRBV11-3	TRBJ2-3	CASSSGTSGGTDTQYF
TRBV19	TRBJ1-3	CASRGLSSGNTIYF
TRBV2	TRBJ1-4	CASSEAGTGGGGEKLFF
TRBV4-1	TRBJ1-2	CASSQDPRLRDGYTF
TRBV5-5	TRBJ1-6	CASSLILRGTSFGNNSPLHF
TRBV29-1	TRBJ1-2	CSVEGLYGTGRGYTF
TRBV5-4	TRBJ1-5	CASSPGVNQPQHF
TRBV9	TRBJ2-1	CASSVLAGGNEQFF
TRBV28	TRBJ2-7	CASSSPGEAGGGYEQYF
TRBV25-1	TRBJ1-4	CASGQGWEKLFF
TRBV29-1	TRBJ2-1	CSGYGSEGRYNEQFF
TRBV2	TRBJ2-2	CASSVPSGGNTGELFF
TRBV28	TRBJ1-2	CASRPTGGAGGYTF
TRBV9	TRBJ1-1	CASSTGTGLDTEAFF
TRBV7-2	TRBJ1-2	CASSPRAGEGRGNGGYTF
TRBV7-6	TRBJ1-4	CASSQTGGRVEKLFF
TRBV6-1	TRBJ1-4	CASSVDRGEKLFF
TRBV2	TRBJ2-7	CASSEMGGLSSYEQYF
TRBV19	TRBJ2-1	CASSMASGNYNEQFF
TRBV14	TRBJ1-1	CASNKNGGGTEAFF
TRBV11-1	TRBJ1-2	CASSLAPTQDNYGYTF
TRBV7-2	TRBJ2-1	CASRQAAEEQFF
TRBV2	TRBJ1-6	CASTTDTGINNSPLHF
TRBV21-1	TRBJ1-5	CASSKGSGLVGQPQHF
TRBV19	TRBJ1-1	CASGTGGDVF
TRBV25-1	TRBJ2-3	CAPLTLEHSGSVSDTQYF
TRBV7-6	TRBJ2-7	CASSPRPGQGYEQYF
TRBV6-1	TRBJ1-5	CASRGQGSREQPQHF
TRBV7-9	TRBJ1-6	CASSPSGDRDGSPLHF
TRBV7-2	TRBJ1-5	CASSPGGIQPQHF
TRBV28	TRBJ2-5	CASSLGGLRETQYF
TRBV19	TRBJ1-2	CASSIELHYGYTF
TRBV7-2	TRBJ2-7	CASSPEPLAAWYEQYF
TRBV5-1	TRBJ2-3	CASTYQGSDTQYF
TRBV6-5	TRBJ2-3	CASSPTVPPDTQYF
TRBV6-1	TRBJ2-1	CASSGLAASSYNEQFF
TRBV29-1	TRBJ1-2	CSVRGQHGYTF
TRBV28	TRBJ2-7	CASSLGGGYVREQYF
TRBV7-2	TRBJ2-7	CASSFGQAYEQYF
TRBV9	TRBJ2-7	CASSVGLSPGQGTYEQYF
TRBV5-6	TRBJ1-1	CASSSGVLRTEAFF
TRBV9	TRBJ1-1	CASSVGPGGTMNTEAFF
TRBV28	TRBJ1-6	CASRSDRGGSPLHF
TRBV9	TRBJ2-3	CASSAGTSGTDTQYF
TRBV7-3	TRBJ2-7	CASSLGTSGSLSYEQYF
TRBV2	TRBJ2-1	CASSPVGLAGGPLDEQFF
TRBV7-2	TRBJ1-5	CASSPRTDNQPQHF
TRBV28	TRBJ2-7	CASNRARGYEQYF
TRBV7-2	TRBJ2-2	CASSVLAGNTGELFF
TRBV10-3	TRBJ1-6	CAISEVAADPLHF
TRBV30	TRBJ1-5	CAWKGVNQPQHF
TRBV19	TRBJ2-1	CASSVLQNEQFF